Detailed here is one T cell receptor (beta chain). The antigen remains undetermined. The data belong to a study of radiotherapy plus CTLA-4 blockade in lung cancer. Across the whole study: With roughly a third of patients having disease control, objective responses were seen in about 18%.

Points from the study as a whole: Tumor-derived TCR clones expanded in blood after radiotherapy plus ipilimumab.

Chemo-refractory metastatic non-small-cell lung cancer patients received focal radiation with ipilimumab CTLA-4 blockade. This table comes from immunoSEQ multiplex PCR, and its TCRdb copy is limited to in-frame clones, with some not included. The sample contains about 88,000 clones, about 78% of which appear only once. Germline V lookup: CDR1 MNHEY, CDR2 SVGAGI. Trimming took 8 bases from V and 2 from J, leaving 13 bases between them. There are 14 residues in the CDR3. The clonotype comes from a human donor with non-small cell lung cancer that progressed on radiotherapy plus ipilimumab. This sequence joins TRBV6-5 and TRBJ1-5; D possibly corresponds to TRBD1 (5 bases). The specimen was peripheral blood, collected from a patient treated with radiotherapy plus ipilimumab. CDR3 bases: TGTGCCAGCCCTAGGCCCAGGGGCAATCAGCCCCAGCATTTT. Protein product: CASPRPRGNQPQHF.